One and the same sample provided the 4 T cell receptor beta chains below, sequenced in a study of tumor-infiltrating lymphocytes in primary liver carcinoma. Researchers drew blood RNA from unsorted whole blood and extracted germline DNA as well. From around 0.5 ug of total RNA, TCR beta-specific cDNA was reverse-transcribed using a constant-region primer. The TCR beta library was amplified through three nested multiplex PCR rounds in a modified ARM-PCR procedure. Rounds one and two of PCR, each of about 10 cycles, were primed with TRBV1-TRBV30 forward primers and a C-beta reverse primer. TCRdb re-analysed the multiplex PCR reads in MiXCR, keeping a single row per CDR3 protein. The sample shows about 180,000 distinct CDR3 sequences, roughly 60% of them seen only once. Material for sequencing was peripheral blood. Every receptor here comes from a man aged 35 to 55 with primary liver carcinoma and hepatitis B virus infection.

The chain recombines TRBV5-1 with TRBJ2-1; 8 bases fit TRBD1. With 0 bases clipped from V and 7 bases from J, the junction kept 9 bases outside the gene matches. This CDR3 contains 16 residues. Germline lookup yields CDR1 SGHRS and CDR2 YFSETQ. In DNA form, the CDR3 reads TGCGCCAGCAGCTTGGATGGCGGACAGGGAGGAAATGAGCAGTTCTTC. Its protein is CASSLDGGQGGNEQFF.

On this clonotype: A clone one base away is much larger, so this may be a read error. Likely a read error: the CDR3 ends without its conserved phenylalanine or tryptophan. The chain couples TRBV29-1 to TRBJ1-6; D is perhaps TRBD1 (5 bases). Germline lookup yields CDR1 SQVTM and CDR2 ANQGSEA. V was pared by 4 bases and J by 7 bases, with 11 bases between. The CDR3 has 13 amino acids. The CDR3 here is CSVGQQENSPLHL. DNA of the CDR3: TGCAGCGTTGGACAGCAGGAGAATTCACCCCTCCACCTT.

The J gene is TRBJ2-3, the V gene TRBV12-3 or TRBV12-4; D perhaps matches TRBD1 (5 bases). V was trimmed by 6 bases and J by 2 bases, leaving 15 bases between them. The CDR3 consists of 15 residues. The DNA of the CDR3 is TGTGCCAGCAGCGGGCGACAGATCGTCACAGATACGCAGTATTTT. Translation gives CASSGRQIVTDTQYF.

As concerns this clonotype: A much larger clone sits a single nucleotide away, making a read error possible. The chain links TRBV4-2 to TRBJ2-7; 9 bases are a match to TRBD1. The germline CDR1 and CDR2 sequences are LGHNA and YNFKEQ. The CDR3 length is 15 residues. The CDR3 here is CASSQEPGQGYEQCF. CDR3 nucleotide sequence: TGTGCCAGCAGCCAAGAGCCGGGACAGGGCTACGAGCAGTGCTTC.